These T cell receptor beta chains were read from a single sample in a study of blood T cells in healthy people across ages. TCRdb used MiXCR to reprocess the 5' RACE reads, holding one entry per CDR3 protein. The sample lists approximately 1,100,000 distinct CDR3 sequences, less than 50% occurring once. Sequenced input: blood. These receptors originate from a woman aged 60-75 years in good health. Both conserved end residues are part of each CDR3. The D gene is left open where the match is weak. A row's size may be missing; if present it is once, few, many or a size class.

j_gene	v_gene	d_gene	abundance	CDR3nt	CDR3aa
TRBJ1-2	TRBV9	-	few	TGTGCCAGCAGCGGTCTTAGGATTTATGGCTACACCTTC	CASSGLRIYGYTF
TRBJ1-1	TRBV12-3/TRBV12-4	-	few	TGTGCCAGCAGTTTTTGGGGTGACACCAACACTGAAGCTTTCTTT	CASSFWGDTNTEAFF
TRBJ1-6	TRBV15	-	-	TGTGCCACCAGCAGAGATTGGGCAGATAATTCACCCCTCCACTTT	CATSRDWADNSPLHF
TRBJ2-3	TRBV29-1	TRBD2	-	TGCAGCGTTGATGGACTAGCGGGAATGTCGGATACGCAGTATTTT	CSVDGLAGMSDTQYF
TRBJ2-5	TRBV5-1	TRBD2	-	TGCGCCAGCAGCTTGGAGGCTGGCGGGAGCAGAGAGCAGTACTTC	CASSLEAGGSREQYF
TRBJ2-7	TRBV28	TRBD2	once	TGTGCCAGTGGGGCTAGCGGGAGTAACTACGAGCAGTACTTC	CASGASGSNYEQYF
TRBJ2-1	TRBV27	-	-	TGTGCCAGCAGTTTAGGGGGACGTAATGAGCAGTTCTTC	CASSLGGRNEQFF
TRBJ2-5	TRBV2	-	few	TGTGCCAGCATAACGAACCAAGAGACCCAGTACTTC	CASITNQETQYF
TRBJ2-3	TRBV10-3	TRBD2	-	TGTGCCGTCAGTCAGGGACTAGCTGTAGATACGCAGTATTTT	CAVSQGLAVDTQYF
TRBJ2-7	TRBV5-5	TRBD2	few	TGTGCCAGCAGCGCGGGACTAGCGCAAACCTGGGCCTACGAGCAGTACTTC	CASSAGLAQTWAYEQYF
TRBJ1-1	TRBV30	-	-	TGTGCCTGGAGCCCTGATCACACTGAAGCTTTCTTT	CAWSPDHTEAFF
TRBJ2-1	TRBV7-9	TRBD2	many	TGTGCCAGCAGCGACAAATTAGCGGGGAGGAGCTCCTACAATGAGCAGTTCTTC	CASSDKLAGRSSYNEQFF
TRBJ2-3	TRBV7-2	-	-	TGTGCCAGCAGCTTAGTTACGGTGGAATTAAGCACAGATACGCAGTATTTT	CASSLVTVELSTDTQYF
TRBJ1-2	TRBV30	TRBD1	-	TGTGCCGGGGCCCGGGACAGGCCTTATGGCTACACCTTC	CAGARDRPYGYTF
TRBJ1-6	TRBV28	-	-	TGTGCCAGTTGGACTGAAGGAGGAGGGGCGTACTATAATTCACCCCTCCACTTT	CASWTEGGGAYYNSPLHF
TRBJ2-1	TRBV6-2/TRBV6-3	TRBD2	-	TGTGCCAGCAGTTGGGGGACTAGGAGTGAGCAGTTCTTC	CASSWGTRSEQFF
TRBJ2-7	TRBV11-2	TRBD1	few	TGTGCCAGCAGCTTACAGGGGGTTGGTTTTGTCTACGAGCAGTACTTC	CASSLQGVGFVYEQYF
TRBJ1-2	TRBV7-2	-	-	TGTGCCAGCAGCTTGAGGGGGGCCTATGGCTACACCTTC	CASSLRGAYGYTF
TRBJ2-5	TRBV5-1	-	-	TGCGCCAGCAGACCCTCTGGGAGGCCCGGTCAAGAGACCCAGTACTTC	CASRPSGRPGQETQYF
TRBJ2-7	TRBV28	-	-	TGTGCCAGCAGTTTGGGCCACCCAACCGAGCAGTACTTC	CASSLGHPTEQYF
TRBJ2-5	TRBV4-1	TRBD2	-	TGCGCCAGCAGCCAGTCGGGACTAGCGGGTGCAAGTACCGAGACCCAGTACTTC	CASSQSGLAGASTETQYF
TRBJ2-4	TRBV29-1	TRBD1	-	TGCAACGTCGCGGACAGGGGTGCCAAAAACATTCAGTACTTC	CNVADRGAKNIQYF
TRBJ1-5	TRBV2	TRBD1	few	TGTGCCAGCAGTGACTACCGGACAGGACACGGACAGCCCCAGCATTTT	CASSDYRTGHGQPQHF
TRBJ2-3	TRBV5-1	TRBD1	-	TGCGCCAGCAGCTTGGCCCAGGGGGCGCGGACAGATACGCAGTATTTT	CASSLAQGARTDTQYF
TRBJ2-7	TRBV29-1	-	few	TGCAGCGTTCCGTCAGGGCGCGAGCAGTACTTC	CSVPSGREQYF
TRBJ1-5	TRBV20-1	-	few	TGCAGTGCTAGAGACGGAACCGGGTCCCCTCGGAATCAGCCCCAGCATTTT	CSARDGTGSPRNQPQHF
TRBJ2-7	TRBV4-1	TRBD1	-	TGCGCCAGCAGCCAAGCTTGGCAGGGGGAACTCGAGCAGTACTTC	CASSQAWQGELEQYF
TRBJ2-1	TRBV6-5	-	few	TGTGCCAGCAGCCCTACAAGGGCTTCCTACAATGAGCAGTTCTTC	CASSPTRASYNEQFF
TRBJ2-7	TRBV2	-	-	TGTGCGGGGGGGGCAGGGGACTACTCCGAGCAGTACTTC	CAGGAGDYSEQYF
TRBJ2-3	TRBV27	-	few	TGTGCCAGCAGTTTCAGGGTACCAGATACGCAGTATTTT	CASSFRVPDTQYF
TRBJ2-1	TRBV4-3	TRBD1	-	TGCGCCAGCAGCCAAACCGGGACAGGGGGTAGAACCTACAATGAGCAGTTCTTC	CASSQTGTGGRTYNEQFF
TRBJ1-5	TRBV6-5	-	-	TGTGCCAGCAGATTGACAGAGGTGGGTCAGCCCCAGCATTTT	CASRLTEVGQPQHF
TRBJ1-1	TRBV10-2	-	-	TGCGCCAGCATGAGGGGGGTGGAAGCTTTCTTT	CASMRGVEAFF
TRBJ2-5	TRBV6-6	-	many	TGTGCCAGCAGTTCAAGAGGATCGGACAATGAGCAGTACTTC	CASSSRGSDNEQYF
TRBJ2-1	TRBV20-1	-	-	TGCAGTGCTAGAGGGGCGGTACAAGAGACCCAGTTCTTC	CSARGAVQETQFF
TRBJ2-1	TRBV5-1	-	-	TGCGCCAGCAGCACGGGGGGCAGGACGATGTCCTACAATGAGCAGTTCTTC	CASSTGGRTMSYNEQFF
TRBJ1-2	TRBV7-2	-	few	TGTGCCAGCAGTCGAATTGGGCCACCTCCACCCACCTTC	CASSRIGPPPPTF
TRBJ1-6	TRBV15	TRBD1	-	TGTGCCACCCGTCCCAGGACAGGGAATTCACCCCTCCACTTT	CATRPRTGNSPLHF